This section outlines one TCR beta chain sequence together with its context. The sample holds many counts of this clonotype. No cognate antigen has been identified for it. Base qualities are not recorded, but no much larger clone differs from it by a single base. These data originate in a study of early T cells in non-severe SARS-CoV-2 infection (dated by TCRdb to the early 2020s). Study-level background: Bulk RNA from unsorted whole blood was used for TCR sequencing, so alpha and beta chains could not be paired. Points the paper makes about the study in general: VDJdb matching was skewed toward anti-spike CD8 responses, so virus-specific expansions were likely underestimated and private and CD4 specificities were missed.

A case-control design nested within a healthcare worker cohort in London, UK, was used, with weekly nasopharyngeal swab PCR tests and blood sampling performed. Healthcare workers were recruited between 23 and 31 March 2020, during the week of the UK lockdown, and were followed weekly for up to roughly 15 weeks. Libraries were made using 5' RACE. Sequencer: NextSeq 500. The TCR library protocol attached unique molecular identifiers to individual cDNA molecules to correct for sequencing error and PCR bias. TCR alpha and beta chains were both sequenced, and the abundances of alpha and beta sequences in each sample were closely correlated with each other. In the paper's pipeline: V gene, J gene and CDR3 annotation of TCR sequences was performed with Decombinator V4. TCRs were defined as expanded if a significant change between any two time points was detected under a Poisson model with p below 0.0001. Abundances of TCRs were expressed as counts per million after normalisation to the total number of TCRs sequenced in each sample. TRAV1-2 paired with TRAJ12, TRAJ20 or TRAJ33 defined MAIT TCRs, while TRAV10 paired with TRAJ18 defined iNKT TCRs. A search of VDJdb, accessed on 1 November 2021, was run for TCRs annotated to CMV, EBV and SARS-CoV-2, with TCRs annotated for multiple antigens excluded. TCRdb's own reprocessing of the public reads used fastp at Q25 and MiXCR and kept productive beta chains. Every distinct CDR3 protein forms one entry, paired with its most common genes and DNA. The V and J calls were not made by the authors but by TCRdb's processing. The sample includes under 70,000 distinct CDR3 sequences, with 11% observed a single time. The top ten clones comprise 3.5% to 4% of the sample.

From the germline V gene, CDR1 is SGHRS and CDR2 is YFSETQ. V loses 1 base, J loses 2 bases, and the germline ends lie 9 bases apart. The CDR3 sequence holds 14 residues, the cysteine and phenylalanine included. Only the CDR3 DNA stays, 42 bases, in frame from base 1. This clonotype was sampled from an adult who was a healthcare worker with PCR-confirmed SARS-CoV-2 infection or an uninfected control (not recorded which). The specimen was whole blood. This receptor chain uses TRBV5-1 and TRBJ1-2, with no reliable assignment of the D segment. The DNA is TGCGCCAGCAGCTTGTCGGTCCAAAACTATGGCTACACCTTC. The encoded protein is CASSLSVQNYGYTF.